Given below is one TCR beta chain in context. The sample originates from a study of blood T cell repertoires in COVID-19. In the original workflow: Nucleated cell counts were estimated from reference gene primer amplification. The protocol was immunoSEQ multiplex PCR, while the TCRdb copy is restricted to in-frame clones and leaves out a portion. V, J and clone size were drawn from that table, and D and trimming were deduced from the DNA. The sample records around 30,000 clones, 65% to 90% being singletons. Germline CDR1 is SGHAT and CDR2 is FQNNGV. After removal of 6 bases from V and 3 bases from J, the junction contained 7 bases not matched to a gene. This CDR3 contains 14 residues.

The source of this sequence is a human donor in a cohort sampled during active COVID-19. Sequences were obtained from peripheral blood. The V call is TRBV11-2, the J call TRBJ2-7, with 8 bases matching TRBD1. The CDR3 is CASRRAGGFYEQYF. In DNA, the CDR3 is TGTGCCAGCAGGCGAGCAGGGGGCTTCTACGAGCAGTACTTC. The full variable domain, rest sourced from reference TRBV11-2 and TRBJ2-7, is EAGVAQSPRYKIIEKRQSVAFWCNPISGHATLYWYQQILGQGPKLLIQFQNNGVVDDSQLPKDRFSAERLKGVDSTLKIQPAKLEDSAVYLCASRRAGGFYEQYFGPGTRLTVT.